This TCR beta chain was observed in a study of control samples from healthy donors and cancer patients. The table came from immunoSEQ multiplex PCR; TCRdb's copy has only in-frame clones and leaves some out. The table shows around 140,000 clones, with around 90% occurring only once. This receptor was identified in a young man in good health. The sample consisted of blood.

The CDR3 DNA follows: TGTGCCAGCAGTTTAGGTTGGGGGTCCCACGAGCAGTACTTC. Its translation is CASSLGWGSHEQYF. V usage is TRBV28 and J usage is TRBJ2-7, with D perhaps assigned TRBD1 or TRBD2 (5 bases each). The length of the CDR3 is 14 residues. The germline CDR1 and CDR2 sequences are MDHEN and SYDVKM. Trimming stripped 2 bases from V and 5 bases from J, with 13 bases between.